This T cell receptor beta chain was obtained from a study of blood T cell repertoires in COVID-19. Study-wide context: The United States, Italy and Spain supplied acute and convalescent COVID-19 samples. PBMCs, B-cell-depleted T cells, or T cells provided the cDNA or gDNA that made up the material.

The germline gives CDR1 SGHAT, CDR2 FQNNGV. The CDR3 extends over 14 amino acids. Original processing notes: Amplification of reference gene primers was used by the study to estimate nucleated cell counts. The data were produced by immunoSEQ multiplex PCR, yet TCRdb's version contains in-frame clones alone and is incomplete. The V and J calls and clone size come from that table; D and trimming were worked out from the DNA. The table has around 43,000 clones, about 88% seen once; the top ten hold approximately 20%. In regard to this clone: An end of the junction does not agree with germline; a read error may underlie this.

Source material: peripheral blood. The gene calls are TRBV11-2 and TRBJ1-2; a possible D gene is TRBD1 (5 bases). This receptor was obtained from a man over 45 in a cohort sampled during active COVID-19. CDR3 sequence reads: CASSSQRDSRRFAF. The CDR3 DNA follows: TGTGCCAGCAGCTCTCAGCGGGACTCCCGTCGTTTTGCCTTC.